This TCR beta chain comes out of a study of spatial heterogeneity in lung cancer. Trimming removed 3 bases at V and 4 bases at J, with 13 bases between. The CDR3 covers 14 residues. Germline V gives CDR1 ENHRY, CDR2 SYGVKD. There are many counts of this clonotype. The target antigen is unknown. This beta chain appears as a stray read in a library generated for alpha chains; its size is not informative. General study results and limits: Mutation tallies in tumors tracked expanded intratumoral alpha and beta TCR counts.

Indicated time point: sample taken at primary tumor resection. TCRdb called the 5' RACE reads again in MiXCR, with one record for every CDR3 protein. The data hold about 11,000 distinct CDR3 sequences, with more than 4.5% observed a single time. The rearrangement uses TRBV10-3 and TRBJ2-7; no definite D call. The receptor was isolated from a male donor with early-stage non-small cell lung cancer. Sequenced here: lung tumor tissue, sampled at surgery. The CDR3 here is CAISDDPPAYEQYF. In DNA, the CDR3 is TGTGCCATCAGTGATGACCCTCCCGCTTACGAGCAGTACTTC.